This TCR beta chain was documented in a study of T cells in localized non-small cell lung cancer. TCRdb's copy holds only in-frame clones and misses some; the assay was immunoSEQ multiplex PCR. The sample includes 50,000 to 60,000 clones, less than 85% seen only once; the top ten take 3.5% to 5.5%. CDR3 length: 14 amino acids. V lost 2 bases and J 1 base, leaving 6 bases between the germline ends. Looked up from germline, CDR1 is KGHSH and CDR2 is LQKENI. This sequence joins TRBV18 and TRBJ1-5; no clear D. The sample here was PBMCs, taken before any cancer treatment. The receptor was derived from a woman aged 40 to 75 with stage II lung adenocarcinoma. In DNA form, the CDR3 reads TGTGCCAGCTCACCATTGGACAGCAATCAGCCCCAGCATTTT. This gives the protein CASSPLDSNQPQHF.